This entry features one T cell receptor beta chain sequence. Its antigen is unidentified. The data were obtained in a study of T cell responses to AZD1222 COVID-19 vaccine. Study findings and constraints: The span of vaccine-associated CD4 TCRs extended across spike, with dominance at 160-218 and 743-854.

Germline V CDR1 and CDR2: LNHDA, SQIVND (reference sequence). Losses at the gene ends were 11 bases for V and 2 bases for J; bases not matched to a gene: 25. The CDR3 covers 20 residues. TCRdb's table, derived via immunoSEQ multiplex PCR, lists solely in-frame clones and lacks some. Of more than 150,000 clones in the sample, around 90% are singletons; the top ten hold 1.5% to 2%. The V gene is TRBV19, the J gene TRBJ1-5, with 9 bases identical to TRBD1. The specimen comprised peripheral blood, sampled 28 days after the second AZD1222 dose. This receptor was identified in an adult who received the AZD1222 COVID-19 vaccine. The CDR3 spells CAPEPTGDRVGVGGNQPQHF. CDR3 bases: TGTGCCCCAGAGCCAACCGGGGACAGGGTAGGGGTCGGGGGCAATCAGCCCCAGCATTTT.